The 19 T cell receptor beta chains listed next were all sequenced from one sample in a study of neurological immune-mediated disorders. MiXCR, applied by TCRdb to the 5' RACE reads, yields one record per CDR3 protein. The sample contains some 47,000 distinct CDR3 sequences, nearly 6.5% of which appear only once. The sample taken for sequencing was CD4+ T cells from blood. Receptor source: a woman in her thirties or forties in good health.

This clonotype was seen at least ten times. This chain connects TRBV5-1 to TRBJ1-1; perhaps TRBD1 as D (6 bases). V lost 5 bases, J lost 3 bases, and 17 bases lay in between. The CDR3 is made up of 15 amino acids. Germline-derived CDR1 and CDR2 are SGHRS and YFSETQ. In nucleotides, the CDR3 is TGCGCCAGCAGTCGAGCAGGGGAACGGGACACTGAAGCTTTCTTT. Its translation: CASSRAGERDTEAFF.

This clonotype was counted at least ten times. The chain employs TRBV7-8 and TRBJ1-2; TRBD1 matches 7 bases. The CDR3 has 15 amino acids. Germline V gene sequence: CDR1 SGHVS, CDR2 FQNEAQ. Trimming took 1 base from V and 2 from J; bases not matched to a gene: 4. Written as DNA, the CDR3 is TGTGCCAGCAGCTTAGTGTTGGGACAGAACTATGGCTACACCTTC. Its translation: CASSLVLGQNYGYTF.

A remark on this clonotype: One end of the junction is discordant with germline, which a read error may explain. The CDR3 DNA reads as TGCAGTGGTGGGGAGGGGCCACTCACTGAAGCTTTATTT. Encoded protein: CSGGEGPLTEALF. J is TRBJ1-1 and V is TRBV20-1; a possible D gene is TRBD1 (5 bases). CDR3 length: 13 amino acids. Germline values: CDR1 DFQATT, CDR2 SNEGSKA (reference sequence).

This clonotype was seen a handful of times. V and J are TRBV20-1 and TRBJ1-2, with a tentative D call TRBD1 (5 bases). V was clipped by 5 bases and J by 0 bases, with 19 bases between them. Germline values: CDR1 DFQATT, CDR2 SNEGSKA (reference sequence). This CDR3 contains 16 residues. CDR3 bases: TGCAGTGCTCCTAGTTCCTGGGGACTCGCTAACTATGGCTACACCTTC. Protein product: CSAPSSWGLANYGYTF.

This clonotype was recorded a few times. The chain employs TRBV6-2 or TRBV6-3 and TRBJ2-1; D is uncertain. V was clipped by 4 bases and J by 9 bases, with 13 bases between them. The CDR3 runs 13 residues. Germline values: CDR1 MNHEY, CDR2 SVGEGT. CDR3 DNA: TGTGCCAGCAGTTCTGGTAGCTTGATTGAGCAGTTCTTC. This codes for CASSSGSLIEQFF.

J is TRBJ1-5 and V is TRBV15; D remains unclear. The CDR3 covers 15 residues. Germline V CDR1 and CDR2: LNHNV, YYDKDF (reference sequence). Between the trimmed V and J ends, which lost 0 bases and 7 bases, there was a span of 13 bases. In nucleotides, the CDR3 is TGTGCCACCAGCAGAGATCAGGCAGTAGCCCAGCCCCAGCATTTT. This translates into CATSRDQAVAQPQHF.

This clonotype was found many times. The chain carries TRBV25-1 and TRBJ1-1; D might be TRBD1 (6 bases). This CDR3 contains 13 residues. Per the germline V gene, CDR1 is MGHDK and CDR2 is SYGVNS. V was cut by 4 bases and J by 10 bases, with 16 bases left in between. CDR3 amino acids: CASSGGGARGAFF. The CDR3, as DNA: TGTGCCAGCAGTGGTGGGGGGGCGCGAGGAGCTTTCTTT.

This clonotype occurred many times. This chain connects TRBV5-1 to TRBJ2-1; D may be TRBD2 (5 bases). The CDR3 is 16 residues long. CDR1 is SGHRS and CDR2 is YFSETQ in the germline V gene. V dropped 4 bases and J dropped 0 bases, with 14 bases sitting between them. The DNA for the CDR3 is TGCGCCAGCAGCACCGGACTGGTCAGCTCCTACAATGAGCAGTTCTTC. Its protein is CASSTGLVSSYNEQFF.

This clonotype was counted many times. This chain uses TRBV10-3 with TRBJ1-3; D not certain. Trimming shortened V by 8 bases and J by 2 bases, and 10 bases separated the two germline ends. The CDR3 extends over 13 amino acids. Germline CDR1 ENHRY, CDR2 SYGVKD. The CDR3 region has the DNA TGTGCCATCGCACCGGGCGCTGGAAACACCATATATTTT. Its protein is CAIAPGAGNTIYF.

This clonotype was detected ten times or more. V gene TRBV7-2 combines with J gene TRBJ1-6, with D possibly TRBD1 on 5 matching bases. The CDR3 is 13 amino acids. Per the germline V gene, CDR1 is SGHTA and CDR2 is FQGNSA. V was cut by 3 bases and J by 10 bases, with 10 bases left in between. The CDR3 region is CASSFGQNSPLHF. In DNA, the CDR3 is TGTGCCAGCAGCTTTGGACAAAACTCACCCCTCCACTTT.

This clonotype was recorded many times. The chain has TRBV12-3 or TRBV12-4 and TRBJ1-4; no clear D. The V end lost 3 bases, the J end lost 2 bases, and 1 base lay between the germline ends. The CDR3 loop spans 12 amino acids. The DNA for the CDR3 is TGTGCCAGCAGTTTTACTAATGAAAAACTGTTTTTT. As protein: CASSFTNEKLFF.

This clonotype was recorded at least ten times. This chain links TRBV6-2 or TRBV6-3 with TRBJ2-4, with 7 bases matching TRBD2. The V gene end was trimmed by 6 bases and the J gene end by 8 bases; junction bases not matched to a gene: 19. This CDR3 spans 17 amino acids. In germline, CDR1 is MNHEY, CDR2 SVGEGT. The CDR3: CASRIREVGFGLDIQYF. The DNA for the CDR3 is TGTGCCAGCAGAATACGGGAGGTCGGTTTTGGACTGGACATTCAGTACTTC.

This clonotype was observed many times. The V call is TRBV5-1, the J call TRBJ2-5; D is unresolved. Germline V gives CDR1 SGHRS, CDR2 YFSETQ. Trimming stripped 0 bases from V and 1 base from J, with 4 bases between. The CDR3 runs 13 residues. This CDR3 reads CASSLEGQETQYF. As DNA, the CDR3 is TGCGCCAGCAGCTTGGAGGGCCAAGAGACCCAGTACTTC.

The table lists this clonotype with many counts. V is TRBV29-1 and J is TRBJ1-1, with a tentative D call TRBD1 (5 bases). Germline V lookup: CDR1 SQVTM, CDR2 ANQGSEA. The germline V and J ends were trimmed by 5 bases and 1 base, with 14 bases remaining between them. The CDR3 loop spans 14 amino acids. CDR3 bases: TGCAGCGTTAAGGGGCAACCTGGGAACACTGAAGCTTTCTTT. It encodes CSVKGQPGNTEAFF.

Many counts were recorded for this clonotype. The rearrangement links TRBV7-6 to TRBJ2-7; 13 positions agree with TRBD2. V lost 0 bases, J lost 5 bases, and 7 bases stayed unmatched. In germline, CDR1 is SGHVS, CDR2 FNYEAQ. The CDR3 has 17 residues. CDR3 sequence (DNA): TGTGCCAGCAGCTTAGCGCGGGGACTAGCGGGAAGCAACGAGCAGTACTTC. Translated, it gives CASSLARGLAGSNEQYF.

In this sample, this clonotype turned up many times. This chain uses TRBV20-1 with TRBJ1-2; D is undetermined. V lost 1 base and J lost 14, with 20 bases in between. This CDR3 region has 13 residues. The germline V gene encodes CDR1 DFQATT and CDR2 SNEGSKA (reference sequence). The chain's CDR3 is CSARVGRAELATF. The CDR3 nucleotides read TGCAGTGCTAGAGTAGGTCGGGCGGAGCTGGCGACCTTC.

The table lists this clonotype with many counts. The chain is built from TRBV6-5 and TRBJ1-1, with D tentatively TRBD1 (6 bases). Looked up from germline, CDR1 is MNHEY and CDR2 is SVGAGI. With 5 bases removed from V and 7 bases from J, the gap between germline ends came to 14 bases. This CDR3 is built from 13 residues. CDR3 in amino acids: CASSKTGQNEAFF. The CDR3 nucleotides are TGTGCCAGCAGTAAAACGGGACAAAATGAAGCTTTCTTT.

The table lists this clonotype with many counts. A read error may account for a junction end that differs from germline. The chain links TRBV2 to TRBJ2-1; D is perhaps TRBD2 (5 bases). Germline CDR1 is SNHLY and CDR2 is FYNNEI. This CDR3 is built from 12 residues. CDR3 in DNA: TGTGCCAGCAGTGAAGCGATGTGGCTAGCACCCTTC. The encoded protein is CASSEAMWLAPF.

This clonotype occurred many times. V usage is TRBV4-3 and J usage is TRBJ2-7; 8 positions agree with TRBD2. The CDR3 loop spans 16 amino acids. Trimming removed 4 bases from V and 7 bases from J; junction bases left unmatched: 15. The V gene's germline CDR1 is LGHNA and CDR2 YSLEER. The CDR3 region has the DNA TGCGCCAGCAGCCTCGGGGGGGCCTCGGGGGCCCGGGAGCAGTACTTC. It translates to CASSLGGASGAREQYF.